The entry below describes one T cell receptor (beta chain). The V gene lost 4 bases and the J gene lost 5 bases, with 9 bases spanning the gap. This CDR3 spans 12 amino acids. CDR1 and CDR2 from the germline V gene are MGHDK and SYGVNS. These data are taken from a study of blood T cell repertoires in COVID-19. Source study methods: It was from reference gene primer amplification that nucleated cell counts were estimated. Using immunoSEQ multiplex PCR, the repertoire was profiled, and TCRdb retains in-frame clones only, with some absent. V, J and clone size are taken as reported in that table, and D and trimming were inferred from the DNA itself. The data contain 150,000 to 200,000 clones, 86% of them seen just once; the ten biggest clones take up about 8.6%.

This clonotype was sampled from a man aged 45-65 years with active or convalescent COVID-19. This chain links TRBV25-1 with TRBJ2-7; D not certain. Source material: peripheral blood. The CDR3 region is CASSVGPDEQYF. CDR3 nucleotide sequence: TGTGCCAGCAGTGTTGGGCCGGACGAGCAGTACTTC.